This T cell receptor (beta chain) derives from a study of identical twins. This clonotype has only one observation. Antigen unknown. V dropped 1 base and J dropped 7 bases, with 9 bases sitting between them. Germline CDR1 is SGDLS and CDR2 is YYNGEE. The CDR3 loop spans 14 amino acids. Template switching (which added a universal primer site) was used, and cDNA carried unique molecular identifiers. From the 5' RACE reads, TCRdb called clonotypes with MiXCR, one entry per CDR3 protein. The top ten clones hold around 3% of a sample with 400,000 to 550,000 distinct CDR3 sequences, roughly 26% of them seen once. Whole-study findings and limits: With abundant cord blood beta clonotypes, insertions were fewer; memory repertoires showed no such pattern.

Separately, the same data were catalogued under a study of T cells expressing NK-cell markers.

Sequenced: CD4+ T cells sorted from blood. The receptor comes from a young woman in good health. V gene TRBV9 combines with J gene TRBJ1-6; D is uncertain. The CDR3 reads CASSVTPGNSPLHF. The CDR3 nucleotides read TGTGCCAGCAGCGTAACCCCGGGAAATTCACCCCTCCACTTT.